Listed below are T cell receptor beta chains from one sample, sequenced in a study of CD8+ T cells in alopecia areata. Profiled with immunoSEQ multiplex PCR; TCRdb holds only in-frame clones, not every one. The profile shows fewer than 200,000 clones, 67% of them singletons. The starting material was CD8+ T cells sorted from blood, obtained at week 0. The origin of the receptors is a human donor with alopecia areata. The CDR3 runs from the conserved cysteine through the conserved F or W. Each record gives: D gene, clone size, J gene, V gene, CDR3 DNA, CDR3 protein. D genes are given only for firm matches. The size field is filled for only some rows; it gives once, few, many or a size class.

D: TRBD2
size: -
J: TRBJ2-5
V: TRBV7-8
DNA: TGTGCCAGCAGCCTCGGGGGGGTACAGACCCAGTACTTC
CDR3: CASSLGGVQTQYF

D: -
size: many
J: TRBJ2-2
V: TRBV7-7
DNA: TGTGCCAGCAGCTCCACACATCCGGACGGGGAGCTGTTTTTT
CDR3: CASSSTHPDGELFF

D: -
size: -
J: TRBJ2-7
V: TRBV13
DNA: TGTGCCAGCAGCCCCCCCGAGGCTAGCTCCTACGAGCAGTACTTC
CDR3: CASSPPEASSYEQYF

D: TRBD2
size: few
J: TRBJ2-3
V: TRBV6-5
DNA: TGTGCCAGCAGTGCGGGGGGATACACAGATACGCAGTATTTT
CDR3: CASSAGGYTDTQYF

D: -
size: -
J: TRBJ2-7
V: TRBV5-1
DNA: TGCGCCAGCAGCTCGGAACAGGGTAAGGACGAGCAGTACTTC
CDR3: CASSSEQGKDEQYF

D: -
size: -
J: TRBJ2-7
V: TRBV9
DNA: TGTGCCAGCAGCGTAACCGGGGGCTCCTACGAGCAGTACTTC
CDR3: CASSVTGGSYEQYF

D: TRBD1
size: -
J: TRBJ2-7
V: TRBV2
DNA: TGTGCCAGCTTGGGACAGTCCTACGAGCAGTACTTC
CDR3: CASLGQSYEQYF

D: -
size: -
J: TRBJ1-6
V: TRBV6-5
DNA: TGTGCCAGCAGTTACTCAGCTGTGCCGAATTCACCCCTCCACTTT
CDR3: CASSYSAVPNSPLHF

D: -
size: -
J: TRBJ2-2
V: TRBV11-2
DNA: TGTGCCAGCAGCTCGAATCGGGATGGCACCGGGGAGCTGTTTTTT
CDR3: CASSSNRDGTGELFF

D: -
size: once
J: TRBJ2-2
V: TRBV6-5
DNA: TGTGCCAGCGGGGGCGGCGGGGAGCTGTTTTTT
CDR3: CASGGGGELFF